This passage covers 19 T cell receptor beta chains from one sample sequenced in a study of blood T cell repertoires in COVID-19. The protocol was immunoSEQ multiplex PCR, while the TCRdb copy is restricted to in-frame clones and leaves out a portion. The sample shows some 64,000 clones, roughly 83% of them seen only once. The specimen was peripheral blood. These receptors were obtained from a man in his fifties or sixties with COVID-19, enrolled during active disease.

V usage is TRBV28 and J usage is TRBJ1-6; 8 bases map to TRBD1. CDR1 MDHEN and CDR2 SYDVKM come from the germline V gene. CDR3 length equals 16 residues. Losses at the gene ends were 1 base for V and 13 bases for J; bases not matched to a gene: 12. The CDR3 nucleotides read TGTGCCAGCAGTTTATACGACAGGGGCACTACCTCGCCCCTCCACTTT. This codes for CASSLYDRGTTSPLHF.

V is TRBV19 and J is TRBJ2-7; TRBD2 aligns across 11 bases. Germline values: CDR1 LNHDA, CDR2 SQIVND (reference sequence). The CDR3 is 19 residues long. V shed 5 bases and J 2 bases; nucleotides not matched to a gene: 17. The CDR3 sequence is CASSVTGSTIAGGTYEQYF. Here the CDR3 DNA reads TGTGCCAGTAGTGTCACAGGGTCTACTATAGCGGGAGGGACCTACGAGCAGTACTTC.

V is TRBV7-2 and J is TRBJ2-3; 7 bases are shared with TRBD2. V shed 1 base and J 4 bases; nucleotides not matched to a gene: 5. In germline, CDR1 is SGHTA, CDR2 FQGNSA. This CDR3 is 15 amino acids long. DNA for the CDR3: TGTGCCAGCAGCTTAGGTCCAGCGGGATCAGATACGCAGTATTTT. This sequence encodes CASSLGPAGSDTQYF.

The chain couples TRBV7-7 to TRBJ2-3; tentatively, D is TRBD2 (5 bases). The V end was cut by 4 bases, the J end by 5 bases, with 10 bases between. The germline CDR1 and CDR2 sequences are SSHAT and FNYEAQ (reference sequence). The CDR3 is 13 residues long. The CDR3 coding sequence is TGTGCCAGCAGCTACTCCGGAGGAGATACGCAGTATTTT. This encodes CASSYSGGDTQYF.

The J gene is TRBJ1-3, the V gene TRBV12-3 or TRBV12-4; D might be TRBD1 (6 bases). The V gene lost 9 bases and the J gene lost 1 base, with 7 bases spanning the gap. The CDR3 is 12 amino acids. The CDR3 protein is CASDRSGNTIYF. CDR3 bases: TGTGCCAGTGACAGGTCTGGAAACACCATATATTTT.

The gene calls are TRBV7-3 and TRBJ1-2; the match to TRBD1 covers 9 bases. CDR1 is SGHTA, CDR2 FQGTGA, per germline. This CDR3 region has 14 residues. The junction had 6 bases not matched to a gene; V was cut back by 4 bases and J by 6 bases. The CDR3 sequence: CASSSYGTGNGYTF. The CDR3 DNA is TGTGCCAGCAGCTCCTACGGGACAGGGAATGGCTACACCTTC.

The rearrangement uses TRBV13 and TRBJ2-5, with no clear D. The CDR3 spans 12 residues. CDR1 and CDR2 from the germline V gene are PRHDT and FYEKMQ (reference sequence). V shed 4 bases and J shed 5 bases, with 8 bases lying between them. CDR3 sequence (DNA): TGTGCCAGCAGCTACAACGGGGAGACCCAGTACTTC. It encodes CASSYNGETQYF.

V and J are TRBV24-1 and TRBJ2-5, with D perhaps matching TRBD1 (5 bases). V lost 2 bases, J lost 4 bases, and 13 bases lay in between. There are 15 residues in the CDR3. CDR1 and CDR2 from the germline V gene are KGHDR and SFDVKD. CDR3 nucleotides: TGTGCCACCAGTGATTGGGGCAGGGTGGGAGAGACCCAGTACTTC. It codes for CATSDWGRVGETQYF.

CDR3 DNA: TGTGCCAGCAGCTTCCAGGGAAATTCACCCCTCCACTTT. Its translation: CASSFQGNSPLHF. The V call is TRBV5-6, the J call TRBJ1-6; tentatively, D is TRBD1 (5 bases). Germline-derived CDR1 and CDR2 are SGHDT and YYEEEE. The V and J ends lost 2 bases and 7 bases respectively, with 7 bases between them. CDR3 length equals 13 residues. Full variable domain (missing parts from reference TRBV5-6 and TRBJ1-6): DAGVTQSPTHLIKTRGQQVTLRCSPKSGHDTVSWYQQALGQGPQFIFQYYEEEERQRGNFPDRFSGHQFPNYSSELNVNALLLGDSALYLCASSFQGNSPLHFGNGTRLTVT.

The genes are TRBV2 and TRBJ2-2; 12 nucleotides agree with TRBD2. The CDR3 has 17 residues. Germline V gene lookup returns CDR1 SNHLY and CDR2 FYNNEI. V trimming: 5 bases; J trimming: 8 bases; junction bases outside the gene matches: 12. The CDR3 sequence: CASSPEWLAGGQGELFF. The CDR3 bases are TGTGCCAGCAGTCCAGAGTGGCTAGCGGGGGGGCAGGGGGAGCTGTTTTTT.

The chain links TRBV5-1 to TRBJ1-4; 8 bases match TRBD1. CDR3 length: 15 amino acids. The V and J ends lost 4 bases and 6 bases, in that order; junction bases with no gene match: 8. Per the germline V gene, CDR1 is SGHRS and CDR2 is YFSETQ. CDR3 protein: CASSRTGMGDEKLFF. DNA of the CDR3: TGCGCCAGCAGCAGGACAGGGATGGGGGATGAAAAACTGTTTTTT.

The chain employs TRBV7-2 and TRBJ2-5; D uncertain. Germline V gene lookup returns CDR1 SGHTA and CDR2 FQGNSA. This CDR3 has 15 residues. Trimming cost V 1 base and J 0 bases, with 9 bases left between them. CDR3 region: CASSLVALNQETQYF. In DNA, the CDR3 is TGTGCCAGCAGCTTAGTGGCCCTGAACCAAGAGACCCAGTACTTC.

V gene TRBV5-1 combines with J gene TRBJ2-2, with TRBD2 matching over 9 bases. Germline V CDR1 and CDR2: SGHRS, YFSETQ. CDR3 length: 17 residues. With 4 bases clipped from V and 3 bases from J, the junction kept 10 bases outside the gene matches. The chain's CDR3 is CASSPRAGGPDTGELFF. CDR3 DNA sequence: TGCGCCAGCAGCCCCAGGGCGGGGGGGCCTGACACCGGGGAGCTGTTTTTT.

The sample holds one count of this clone. The rearrangement joins TRBV5-1 to TRBJ2-5; 7 bases agree with TRBD2. The CDR3 consists of 12 residues. Germline V gene sequence: CDR1 SGHRS, CDR2 YFSETQ. Trimming at V came to 5 bases and at J to 5 bases, leaving 3 bases not matched to a gene. The CDR3 here is CASRLALETQYF. In nucleotides, the CDR3 is TGCGCCAGCAGACTAGCGTTGGAGACCCAGTACTTC.

The J gene is TRBJ2-7, the V gene TRBV7-3, with 10 bases that match TRBD1. Germline CDR1 reads SGHTA; CDR2 reads FQGTGA. Trimming at V came to 6 bases and at J to 7 bases, leaving 6 bases not matched to a gene. The CDR3 is made up of 13 amino acids. CDR3 in DNA: TGTGCCAGCAGTCGGGACAGGGGCAGGGAGCAGTACTTC. Translated, it gives CASSRDRGREQYF.

The rearrangement joins TRBV10-2 to TRBJ1-2; 10 nucleotides agree with TRBD1. Germline CDR1 reads WSHSY; CDR2 reads SAAADI. The CDR3 consists of 14 residues. V shed 7 bases, J shed 3 bases, and the junction held 5 bases outside the gene matches. The CDR3 bases are TGCGCCAGCATCGGAGGGACAGGGGACTATGGCTACACCTTC. Amino acid sequence: CASIGGTGDYGYTF.

This chain connects TRBV9 to TRBJ1-5; tentatively, D is TRBD1 (5 bases). Per the germline V gene, CDR1 is SGDLS and CDR2 is YYNGEE. This CDR3 is built from 15 residues. V shed 0 bases and J shed 4 bases, with 11 bases lying between them. CDR3 nucleotides: TGTGCCAGCAGCGTAGACAGTGGGGCAAATCAGCCCCAGCATTTT. Amino acids: CASSVDSGANQPQHF.

The chain uses TRBV19 and TRBJ1-2; no firm D call. V was shortened by 0 bases and J by 8 bases, with 10 bases between the two germline ends. There are 13 residues in the CDR3. CDR1 LNHDA and CDR2 SQIVND come from the germline V gene (reference sequence). The CDR3 DNA reads as TGTGCCAGTAGTATAGATTGGCCTCCGGGCTACACCTTC. It codes for CASSIDWPPGYTF.

The chain uses TRBV7-6 and TRBJ2-3; 13 bases line up with TRBD2. The length of the CDR3 is 15 residues. V lost 1 base and J lost 5; bases outside the gene matches: 0. From germline, CDR1 is SGHVS and CDR2 FNYEAQ. This CDR3 is CASSLGTSGGDTQYF. CDR3 nucleotide sequence: TGTGCCAGCAGCTTAGGGACTAGCGGGGGAGATACGCAGTATTTT.